This T cell receptor beta chain was sequenced in a study of cytomegalovirus exposure and HLA in healthy donors. About the research overall: The same platform as the 650 to 700 first-cohort repertoires was used for the 95 to 150 validation repertoires, a later analysis reported.

Assay: immunoSEQ multiplex PCR; the TCRdb copy retains only in-frame clones and omits some. The table includes 150,000 to 200,000 clones, approximately 86% detected once. Study outcomes and limitations: In vitro experiments confirmed that three CMV-associated chains were specific for CMV antigens. Many donors carried some public TCRs, although rarity characterized most TCR sequences. As was reported, the classifier diagnosed cytomegalovirus status with high specificity and sensitivity.

About this clone: No antigen is known for it.

This CDR3 comprises 14 residues. The V end was cut by 4 bases, the J end by 0 bases, with 11 bases between. The germline CDR1 and CDR2 sequences are SGDLS and YYNGEE. Sequencing used PBMCs. The chain carries TRBV9 and TRBJ2-7; D may be TRBD2 (5 bases). This clonotype originated in a woman between 18 and 29 years old in good health and CMV-seronegative. The CDR3 is CASSPWAGSYEQYF. CDR3 sequence (DNA): TGTGCCAGCAGCCCCTGGGCGGGCTCCTACGAGCAGTACTTC.